Included here is one TCR beta chain sequence, with context. This CDR3 has 17 residues. Unmatched junction bases numbered 11, after V lost 6 bases and J lost 2 bases. CDR1 and CDR2 from the germline V gene are LGHNA and YSLEER. Authors' analysis steps: How many nucleated cells were present was estimated from reference gene primer amplification. Measured with immunoSEQ multiplex PCR; TCRdb has only the in-frame clones, and not every one. V and J calls and clone size are copied from that table; D and trimming were computed from the DNA. The top ten hold about 16% of the sample, which has about 80,000 clones, under 80% seen once. The sample belongs to a study of blood T cell repertoires in COVID-19. Study-level background: Sites across the United States, Italy and Spain contributed samples from acute and convalescent COVID-19. The cDNA or gDNA used as material had been derived from T cells, B-cell-depleted T cells, or PBMCs.

The specimen sequenced was peripheral blood. The genes are TRBV4-3 and TRBJ2-2, with 8 bases aligning to TRBD2. This TCR came from a human donor in a cohort sampled during active COVID-19. The CDR3 DNA sequence: TGCGCCAGCAGTCAGGGGCTGAGCGGGGGTAACACCGGGGAGCTGTTTTTT. It codes for CASSQGLSGGNTGELFF.